These T cell receptor beta chains were read from a single sample in a study of cytomegalovirus exposure and HLA in healthy donors. The method was immunoSEQ multiplex PCR; TCRdb's version includes in-frame clones alone and lacks a portion of them. Of 150,000 or so clones in the sample, under 70% are singletons; the top ten hold roughly a tenth. The sample taken for sequencing was PBMCs. The receptors were sampled from a man aged 25-40 years in good health and CMV-seropositive. The CDR3 runs from the conserved cysteine through the conserved F or W. The order of the fields is clone size, J gene, V gene, D gene, CDR3 protein, CDR3 DNA. D genes are given only for firm matches. The size of a clone is reported for some rows only, either as once, few or many, or as a class for expanded clones.

>NA|TRBJ1-4|TRBV11-2|NA
CASSLLSVATNEKLFF
TGTGCCAGCAGCTTATTGAGTGTAGCAACTAATGAAAAACTGTTTTTT
>NA|TRBJ2-1|TRBV13|TRBD2
CASSLVLAGNEQFF
TGTGCCAGCAGCTTAGTACTAGCGGGCAATGAGCAGTTCTTC
>NA|TRBJ2-2|TRBV9|TRBD1
CASSVEAGGKTGELFF
TGTGCCAGCAGCGTAGAGGCAGGGGGCAAGACCGGGGAGCTGTTTTTT
>NA|TRBJ2-5|TRBV5-1|NA
CASSLTSSWETQYF
TGCGCCAGCAGCCTGACTAGTTCTTGGGAGACCCAGTACTTC
>NA|TRBJ1-4|TRBV5-1|NA
CASSWDLGDSNEKLFF
TGCGCCAGCAGCTGGGACTTGGGAGACTCTAATGAAAAACTGTTTTTT
>NA|TRBJ2-7|TRBV25-1|TRBD1
CASSKTGGLHEQYF
TGTGCCAGCAGTAAGACAGGGGGGCTTCACGAGCAGTACTTC
>NA|TRBJ2-7|TRBV10-3|NA
CAISVGEATSYEQYF
TGTGCCATCAGTGTGGGGGAGGCGACCTCCTACGAGCAGTACTTC
>once|TRBJ2-7|TRBV7-6|NA
CASSLGGFSYEQYF
TGTGCCAGCAGCTTGGGAGGATTCTCCTACGAGCAGTACTTC
>NA|TRBJ1-6|TRBV30|NA
CAWSNFGSPLHF
TGTGCCTGGAGTAATTTCGGTTCACCCCTCCACTTT
>NA|TRBJ1-6|TRBV28|NA
CASSTGVNSPLHF
TGTGCCAGCAGCACTGGAGTCAATTCACCCCTCCACTTT
>NA|TRBJ2-3|TRBV2|TRBD1
CASPRTGKRTDTQYF
TGTGCCAGCCCTCGGACAGGGAAGAGGACAGATACGCAGTATTTT
>NA|TRBJ2-2|TRBV10-1|NA
CASSLRRGPNTGELFF
TGCGCCAGCAGTTTGAGGCGGGGGCCGAACACCGGGGAGCTGTTTTTT
>NA|TRBJ2-3|TRBV5-1|TRBD2
CASSLGGVTDTQYF
TGCGCCAGCAGCCTGGGGGGGGTTACAGATACGCAGTATTTT
>NA|TRBJ2-2|TRBV10-1|TRBD1
CASSEWQGATGELFF
TGCGCCAGCAGTGAATGGCAGGGGGCAACCGGGGAGCTGTTTTTT
>NA|TRBJ2-3|TRBV5-4|TRBD2
CASSQTLLAGLTDTQYF
TGTGCCAGCAGCCAGACGCTCCTAGCGGGGCTCACAGATACGCAGTATTTT
>NA|TRBJ2-7|TRBV19|TRBD1
CATTGQGVSYEQYF
TGTGCCACCACCGGACAGGGTGTTTCCTACGAGCAGTACTTC
>NA|TRBJ2-5|TRBV19|NA
CASSMGGGTQETQYF
TGTGCCAGTAGTATGGGAGGGGGAACCCAAGAGACCCAGTACTTC
>NA|TRBJ2-3|TRBV7-2|TRBD2
CASSLSAGVTDTQYF
TGTGCCAGCAGCTTATCAGCGGGAGTGACAGATACGCAGTATTTT
>NA|TRBJ2-5|TRBV7-9|NA
CASSLAQGTQYF
TGTGCCAGCAGCTTAGCGCAGGGGACCCAGTACTTC
>NA|TRBJ2-5|TRBV28|TRBD1
CASSPGQGFSETQYF
TGTGCCAGCAGCCCCGGACAGGGGTTCTCAGAGACCCAGTACTTC
>NA|TRBJ1-2|TRBV9|NA
CASSALGGGWDGYTF
TGTGCCAGCAGCGCTCTGGGGGGGGGCTGGGATGGCTACACCTTC
>few|TRBJ2-3|TRBV4-2|TRBD2
CASSQGLAGGPGTDTQYF
TGTGCCAGCAGCCAAGGACTAGCGGGAGGGCCTGGCACAGATACGCAGTATTTT
>NA|TRBJ1-2|TRBV28|TRBD1
CASRLTDRGYGYTF
TGTGCCAGCAGACTCACCGACAGGGGATATGGCTACACCTTC
>once|TRBJ1-3|TRBV9|NA
CASSAGTPVSGNTIYF
TGTGCCAGCAGCGCCGGGACTCCAGTCTCTGGAAACACCATATATTTT
>NA|TRBJ1-1|TRBV18|TRBD1
CASSRDSTEAFF
TGTGCCAGCTCACGGGACAGCACTGAAGCTTTCTTT
>NA|TRBJ2-7|TRBV18|TRBD1
CASSPLLPGGIEPYEQYF
TGTGCCAGCTCACCACTTCTGCCAGGGGGAATCGAACCCTACGAGCAGTACTTC
>NA|TRBJ2-5|TRBV30|NA
CAWTGDGGTQYF
TGTGCCTGGACAGGGGATGGAGGGACCCAGTACTTC
>NA|TRBJ1-2|TRBV18|TRBD1
CASSPPGTGGMGYGYTF
TGTGCCAGCTCACCACCTGGGACAGGGGGCATGGGGTATGGCTACACCTTC
>NA|TRBJ2-6|TRBV30|NA
CAWSVIFRGVSGANVLTF
TGTGCCTGGAGTGTTATATTCCGCGGTGTCAGTGGGGCCAACGTCCTGACTTTC
>once|TRBJ1-5|TRBV2|TRBD1
CASSHRDSSNQPQHF
TGTGCCAGCAGCCATCGGGACAGCTCAAATCAGCCCCAGCATTTT
>NA|TRBJ2-1|TRBV2|TRBD2
CASRAGEINEQFF
TGTGCCAGCAGGGCGGGAGAAATAAATGAGCAGTTCTTC
>once|TRBJ2-1|TRBV19|NA
CASSIRSGTHSYNEQFF
TGTGCCAGTAGTATCCGCTCCGGGACTCACTCCTACAATGAGCAGTTCTTC
>NA|TRBJ2-1|TRBV6-5|TRBD1
CASRKGQTSNNEQFF
TGTGCCAGCAGAAAGGGACAGACCTCGAACAATGAGCAGTTCTTC
>NA|TRBJ1-1|TRBV11-2|NA
CASSLVQQGTEAFF
TGTGCCAGCAGCTTAGTACAGCAAGGCACTGAAGCTTTCTTT
>NA|TRBJ2-7|TRBV5-1|TRBD2
CASSLEASGPYEQYF
TGCGCCAGCAGCTTGGAGGCTAGCGGGCCCTACGAGCAGTACTTC
>NA|TRBJ2-6|TRBV19|NA
CASSIRFTGANVLTF
TGTGCCAGTAGTATACGGTTCACTGGGGCCAACGTCCTGACTTTC
>NA|TRBJ2-7|TRBV30|NA
CAWSASLGADYEQYF
TGTGCCTGGAGTGCATCCTTAGGAGCGGACTACGAGCAGTACTTC
>NA|TRBJ2-1|TRBV5-1|NA
CASSPQGWWREGLYNEQFF
TGCGCCAGCAGCCCCCAGGGGTGGTGGAGGGAGGGCCTTTACAATGAGCAGTTCTTC
>NA|TRBJ1-1|TRBV28|NA
CASSLFGGWTEAFF
TGTGCCAGCAGTTTATTTGGGGGGTGGACTGAAGCTTTCTTT
>NA|TRBJ1-2|TRBV7-9|NA
CASSLGELRGYTF
TGTGCCAGCAGCTTAGGAGAACTGCGGGGCTACACCTTC